Below, 25 T cell receptor beta chains from the same sample are listed, as sequenced in a study of CD8+ T cells in alopecia areata. Reverse transcribed after extraction, RNA yielded cDNA as the sequencing template. Only in-frame clones appear in the TCRdb table, and some are missing; sequencing was by immunoSEQ multiplex PCR. The table lists under 150,000 clones, less than 50% of them singletons, with more than 9% in the top ten. Input material: NKG2D-low CD8+ T cells sorted from blood. These receptors were obtained from a human donor with alopecia areata.

This clone was found a few times. The V gene is TRBV4-1, the J gene TRBJ1-1; TRBD1 aligns across 7 bases. The trim removed 2 bases at V and 10 bases at J, leaving 7 bases unmatched. Germline V CDR1 and CDR2: MGHRA, YSYEKL. The CDR3 totals 13 residues. The CDR3 DNA reads as TGCGCCAGCAGCCAACCGGGACAGCCTAGAGCTTTCTTT. Its protein product is CASSQPGQPRAFF.

With regard to this clone: Within the sample, other DNA sequences also encode this same CDR3. This chain uses TRBV29-1 with TRBJ2-7, with 11 nucleotides matching TRBD2. The CDR3 spans 14 residues. V was pared by 6 bases and J by 0 bases, with 4 bases of the junction left unmatched. Germline V CDR1 and CDR2: SQVTM, ANQGSEA. CDR3 sequence reads: CSVETSGVSYEQYF. The DNA for the CDR3 is TGCAGCGTGGAGACTAGCGGGGTCTCCTACGAGCAGTACTTC.

The chain has TRBV27 and TRBJ2-7; 10 nucleotides line up with TRBD2. The junction had 9 bases not matched to a gene; V was cut back by 3 bases and J by 7 bases. CDR3 length: 15 amino acids. Germline V gene sequence: CDR1 MNHEY, CDR2 SMNVEV (reference sequence). DNA for the CDR3: TGTGCCAGCAGTTTCTCCAGCGGGAGGGCCGTTGAGCAGTACTTC. It codes for CASSFSSGRAVEQYF.

Only a few counts were recorded for this clone. Distinct nucleotide sequences in the sample also encode this CDR3. The chain carries TRBV5-4 and TRBJ2-7; the D call may be TRBD1 or TRBD2 (6 bases each). This CDR3 region has 13 residues. The V gene's germline CDR1 is SGHNT and CDR2 YYREEE (reference sequence). Trimming shortened V by 1 base and J by 3 bases, and 8 bases separated the two germline ends. For the CDR3, the DNA is TGTGCCAGCAGCTTGAGGGGGGTCTACGAGCAGTACTTC. Protein product: CASSLRGVYEQYF.

The chain employs TRBV11-2 and TRBJ2-7; D possibly uses TRBD1 or TRBD2 (5 bases each). The CDR3 sequence is 14 residues long. Germline lookup yields CDR1 SGHAT and CDR2 FQNNGV. Deletions cut 1 base from V and 4 bases from J, with 11 bases between. Written as DNA, the CDR3 is TGTGCCAGCAGCTTAGGGGGCGGCGGGTACGAGCAGTACTTC. Translation: CASSLGGGGYEQYF.

The rearrangement joins TRBV28 to TRBJ2-1, with D perhaps matching TRBD2 (5 bases). The CDR3 sequence is 15 residues long. Germline CDR1 is MDHEN and CDR2 is SYDVKM. V lost 5 bases, J lost 0 bases, and 11 bases lay in between. The CDR3 bases are TGTGCCAGCAGTCAGGAGGAGATCTCCTACAATGAGCAGTTCTTC. Translation: CASSQEEISYNEQFF.

This clone appeared a few times. The chain carries TRBV29-1 and TRBJ1-3; TRBD1 might be the D (6 bases). V lost 3 bases and J lost 6, with 15 bases in between. The CDR3 is 14 residues long. Germline V gives CDR1 SQVTM, CDR2 ANQGSEA. The CDR3: CSVESQGKENTIYF. As DNA, the CDR3 is TGCAGCGTTGAGTCCCAGGGGAAGGAAAACACCATATATTTT.

The chain employs TRBV5-1 and TRBJ2-5; 10 nucleotides agree with TRBD2. Germline CDR1 and CDR2: SGHRS and YFSETQ. Trimming removed 3 bases from V and 5 bases from J; junction bases left unmatched: 1. The CDR3 runs to 13 residues. CDR3 loop: CASSSAGGETQYF. The DNA of the CDR3 is TGCGCCAGCAGCTCAGCGGGAGGGGAGACCCAGTACTTC.

CDR3 coding DNA: TGCGCCAGCAGCCAAGACCCCCCGACTGCGCGGCATGAGCAGTTCTTC. This sequence encodes CASSQDPPTARHEQFF. The chain couples TRBV4-1 to TRBJ2-1, with D uncertain. Germline assignment: CDR1 MGHRA and CDR2 YSYEKL. The V gene lost 0 bases and the J gene lost 8 bases, with 17 bases spanning the gap. This CDR3 has 16 residues.

The table lists this clone with a few counts. The chain employs TRBV23-1 and TRBJ2-7; a possible D gene is TRBD1 (5 bases). TRBV23-1 carries the ORF label, with uncertain function. The CDR3 has 16 residues. V lost 0 bases to trimming and J lost 3 bases, with 15 bases between them. The CDR3 sequence: CASSQSRRQTSYEQYF. Here the CDR3 DNA reads TGCGCCAGCAGTCAATCAAGGCGACAGACAAGCTACGAGCAGTACTTC.

This clone showed up just a few times. This chain uses TRBV14 with TRBJ2-1; 12 nucleotides align to TRBD2. CDR1 and CDR2 (germline): SGHDN, FVKESK. Unmatched junction bases numbered 7, after V lost 1 base and J lost 0 bases. This CDR3 is 19 amino acids long. The DNA for the CDR3 is TGTGCCAGCAGCCAAGTCGTCCTAGCGGGAGGGAGCTCCTACAATGAGCAGTTCTTC. Amino acids: CASSQVVLAGGSSYNEQFF.

The rearrangement uses TRBV2 and TRBJ2-3; D is perhaps TRBD1 (5 bases). Germline V lookup: CDR1 SNHLY, CDR2 FYNNEI. CDR3 length: 14 residues. The V end lost 7 bases, the J end lost 1 base, and 12 bases lay between the germline ends. The DNA for the CDR3 is TGTGCCAGCATGTCCCAGGGTGGCACAGATACGCAGTATTTT. It translates to CASMSQGGTDTQYF. The entire variable domain, with the rest obtained from reference TRBV2 and TRBJ2-3, is as follows: EPEVTQTPSHQVTQMGQEVILRCVPISNHLYFYWYRQILGQKVEFLVSFYNNEISEKSEIFDDQFSVERPDGSNFTLKIRSTKLEDSAMYFCASMSQGGTDTQYFGPGTRLTVL.

The chain couples TRBV29-1 to TRBJ2-3; the match to TRBD1 covers 9 bases. V shed 7 bases, J shed 2 bases, and the junction held 13 bases outside the gene matches. The V gene's germline CDR1 is SQVTM and CDR2 ANQGSEA. The CDR3 totals 16 residues. The CDR3 here is CSGMVVQGADTDTQYF. The CDR3 DNA follows: TGCAGCGGGATGGTAGTACAGGGGGCTGACACAGATACGCAGTATTTT.

The chain joins TRBV4-1 to TRBJ1-1; tentative D call: TRBD1 (6 bases). V lost 0 bases and J 1 base, leaving 9 bases between the germline ends. The CDR3 has 15 amino acids. Germline lookup yields CDR1 MGHRA and CDR2 YSYEKL. The CDR3 sequence is CASSQEGGGNTEAFF. DNA of the CDR3: TGCGCCAGCAGCCAAGAGGGGGGCGGGAACACTGAAGCTTTCTTT.

The V call is TRBV2, the J call TRBJ2-1, with D tentatively TRBD2 (6 bases). The CDR3 length is 16 residues. Germline V gene data show CDR1 as SNHLY and CDR2 as FYNNEI. V dropped 3 bases and J dropped 0 bases, with 12 bases sitting between them. CDR3 in amino acids: CASSDPLRDSYNEQFF. The CDR3 DNA reads TGTGCCAGCAGTGATCCCTTGCGGGACTCCTACAATGAGCAGTTCTTC.

CDR3 residues: CASRTASNEQYF. The CDR3 region has the DNA TGTGCCAGTAGGACAGCTTCGAACGAGCAGTACTTC. The chain employs TRBV27 and TRBJ2-7; tentatively, D is TRBD1 (6 bases). The CDR3 loop spans 12 amino acids. CDR1 and CDR2 (germline): MNHEY, SMNVEV (reference sequence). V was clipped by 9 bases and J by 5 bases, with 14 bases between them.

The rearrangement links TRBV2 to TRBJ2-7, with D maybe TRBD1 (5 bases). Per the germline V gene, CDR1 is SNHLY and CDR2 is FYNNEI. The CDR3 loop spans 13 amino acids. V dropped 3 bases and J dropped 1 base, with 7 bases sitting between them. The CDR3 loop is CASSDGASYEQYF. CDR3 DNA sequence: TGTGCCAGCAGTGATGGGGCGTCCTACGAGCAGTACTTC.

This clone occurred many times. V and J are TRBV10-2 and TRBJ1-2; possibly TRBD1 for D (6 bases). Germline values: CDR1 WSHSY, CDR2 SAAADI. The V and J ends lost 8 bases and 8 bases respectively, with 18 bases between them. The CDR3 has 13 amino acids. DNA for the CDR3: TGCGCCAGCTGGGGGCCACCCACTAACGGCTACACCTTC. This codes for CASWGPPTNGYTF.

V gene TRBV7-9 combines with J gene TRBJ1-2; D not resolved. Germline assignment: CDR1 SEHNR and CDR2 FQNEAQ (reference sequence). The CDR3 length is 11 residues. Trimming removed 7 bases from V and 2 bases from J, with 5 bases in between. The CDR3 sequence is CASTSNYGYTF. The CDR3 DNA follows: TGTGCCAGCACAAGCAACTATGGCTACACCTTC.

This clone appeared a few times. The chain uses TRBV4-2 and TRBJ2-7; D is unclear. This CDR3 region has 13 residues. Trimming took off 5 bases at V and 2 bases at J, with 10 bases between the two ends. Germline loops: CDR1 LGHNA, CDR2 YNFKEQ. CDR3 protein: CASSETAAYEQYF. The CDR3 nucleotides are TGTGCCAGCAGCGAGACGGCAGCCTACGAGCAGTACTTC.

This chain links TRBV29-1 with TRBJ2-1; 7 bases are shared with TRBD1. Germline CDR1 and CDR2: SQVTM and ANQGSEA. The CDR3 runs 15 residues. The J segment lost 4 bases and the V segment lost 0 bases, leaving 6 bases of the junction unmatched. The CDR3 spells CSVEDEGDRYNEQFF. CDR3 DNA sequence: TGCAGCGTTGAAGATGAAGGGGACAGATACAATGAGCAGTTCTTC.

This clone was seen a few times. This chain links TRBV6-5 with TRBJ2-2; maybe TRBD1 (5 bases). This CDR3 is 14 amino acids long. Germline CDR1 reads MNHEY; CDR2 reads SVGAGI. V lost 0 bases and J lost 4, with 6 bases in between. Here the CDR3 DNA reads TGTGCCAGCAGTTACTCAGGGGTCACCGGGGAGCTGTTTTTT. Its translation: CASSYSGVTGELFF.

In its sample, this clone was seen a few times. The V gene is TRBV29-1, the J gene TRBJ2-1; 8 bases are a match to TRBD2. V trimming: 3 bases; J trimming: 10 bases; junction bases outside the gene matches: 11. Germline lookup yields CDR1 SQVTM and CDR2 ANQGSEA. The CDR3 consists of 14 residues. The CDR3 DNA reads as TGCAGCGTTGAGTCTAGCGGGCCCTCGGAGGAGCAGTTCTTC. This encodes CSVESSGPSEEQFF.

This chain connects TRBV29-1 to TRBJ2-5; TRBD1 might be the D (6 bases). V lost 5 bases and J 6 bases, leaving 16 bases between the germline ends. Germline V lookup: CDR1 SQVTM, CDR2 ANQGSEA. CDR3 length: 13 residues. CDR3 loop: CSVYTGNQQTQYF. CDR3 sequence (DNA): TGCAGCGTTTACACAGGGAACCAGCAGACCCAGTACTTC.

This clone was found a few times. V and J are TRBV25-1 and TRBJ2-5; TRBD1 or TRBD2 may be the D gene (5 bases each). Per germline, CDR1 MGHDK and CDR2 SYGVNS. The ends were cut back, 7 bases at V and 12 bases at J, with 12 bases in the middle. CDR3 length equals 10 residues. CDR3 region: CASNWDRKYF. CDR3 coding DNA: TGTGCCAGCAACTGGGACCGCAAGTACTTC. Full variable domain (rest looked up from reference TRBV25-1 and TRBJ2-5): EADIYQTPRYLVIGTGKKITLECSQTMGHDKMYWYQQDPGMELHLIHYSYGVNSTEKGDLSSESTVSRIRTEHFPLTLESARPSHTSQYLCASNWDRKYFGPGTRLLVL.